This T cell receptor beta chain was captured by sequencing in a study of cytomegalovirus exposure and HLA in healthy donors. Notes on this clone: Its antigen remains unknown.

The donors were healthy bone marrow donors. Germline values: CDR1 SQVTM, CDR2 ANQGSEA. The length of the CDR3 is 13 residues. Deletions cut 6 bases from V and 7 bases from J, with 18 bases between. Use of 60 Vbeta and 13 Jbeta primers characterized the PCR. Assay used: immunoSEQ multiplex PCR; TCRdb lists only in-frame clones, some missing. The sample has 100,000 to 120,000 clones; 80% to 85% are singletons. Regarding the study as a whole: Researchers reported from a later analysis that most CMV-associated TCR beta chains appeared HLA-restricted.

The clonotype comes from a woman in her sixties or seventies in good health and CMV-seropositive. The sample taken for sequencing was PBMCs. The genes are TRBV29-1 and TRBJ1-2, with D maybe TRBD1 (5 bases). In DNA, the CDR3 is TGCAGCGTAGTAAATCAGGGATCGAGTGGCTACACCTTC. Translating gives CSVVNQGSSGYTF. Drawing the rest from reference TRBV29-1 and TRBJ1-2, the complete variable domain is SAVISQKPSRDICQRGTSLTIQCQVDSQVTMMFWYRQQPGQSLTLIATANQGSEATYESGFVIDKFPISRPNLTFSTLTVSNMSPEDSSIYLCSVVNQGSSGYTFGSGTRLTVV.